This T cell receptor (beta chain) was captured in a study of post-analysis software for immune sequencing data (dated by TCRdb to the mid-2010s). Turning to the overall study: Disease courses on record covered relapsing-remitting, secondary progressive and progressive-relapsing multiple sclerosis, though some patients had no subtype annotation. The patient repertoires were compared against roughly 12 previously published healthy control repertoires obtained from donors aged 6 to 25 years. A subset of samples was prepared in parallel using single-end sample barcoding, then pooled and co-amplified after Illumina adapter ligation.

Note on this clonotype: What antigen it recognizes has not been identified. No base quality values were provided; no much bigger clone lies one nucleotide off.

TCR beta repertoires were profiled from peripheral blood of some 13 young patients with multiple sclerosis to demonstrate the VDJtools post-analysis software. The multiple sclerosis patients were children and adolescents between about 6 and 16 years of age. Study-wide conclusions, independent of this receptor: Normalized Chao1 diversity was significantly lower in multiple sclerosis patients than controls, suggesting substantial peripheral T-cell clonal expansion. Strong co-clustering of samples prepared in the same batch was shown by direct clustering with F measure, prompting a batch-effect correction. The control group was slightly older than the multiple sclerosis patient group. Four or five TRBV segments, including TRBV5-6, TRBV5-1 and TRBV20-1, were significantly more frequent in patients than controls.

From the cysteine through the phenylalanine, the CDR3 covers 15 amino acids. CDR3 DNA only is kept here, 45 bases in frame from base 1. CDR1 and CDR2, looked up from the germline V gene (reference sequence), are SEHNR and FQNEAQ. After removal of 4 bases from V and 8 bases from J, the junction retains 11 bases not matched to a gene. Library creation used PCR. Sequencing relied on an Illumina HiSeq 2500. To reduce PCR and sequencing biases, unique molecular identifiers were incorporated into the TCR beta cDNA libraries. Per 1 to 10 million input T cells, some 500,000 cDNA molecules were obtained, such that each molecule approximated one T cell. Patient libraries were prepared and sequenced with the same protocol used for the earlier healthy control dataset. Within a given batch, samples were prepared together, multiplexed and sequenced on the same HiSeq lane. Per the authors' processing: MIGEC handled the raw barcoded reads, throwing out single-read molecular identifier groups before consensus assembly and CDR3 extraction. VDJtools was used for post-analysis of the clonotype tables, with diversity normalized by down-sampling every dataset to the smallest sample size. In repertoire overlap clustering, CDR3 amino acid sequences, but not nucleotide sequences, were matched to correct batch-related cross-sample contamination. TCRdb cleaned the public reads at Q25 with fastp, built clones with MiXCR and kept in-frame beta chains. For every CDR3 protein sequence, its rows merge into one entry that carries the most common genes and DNA. Clone size and V and J calls follow TCRdb, not the original study. A total of a few hundred thousand distinct CDR3 sequences appear in this sample, approximately 38% of them only once. 6% to 9% of the sample lies in the top ten.

The sample taken for sequencing was blood. The receptor comes from a girl aged 2 to 10 with multiple sclerosis. The V gene is TRBV7-9 and the J gene is TRBJ2-1; TRBD1 matches 7 bases in the middle. The sequenced DNA: TGTGCCAGCAGCTCTACACAGGGGTTCCGCGATGAGCAGTTCTTC. This codes for CASSSTQGFRDEQFF.